These T cell receptor beta chains were read from a single sample in a study of glioma-infiltrating T cells after dendritic cell vaccination. The table came from immunoSEQ multiplex PCR; TCRdb's copy has only in-frame clones and leaves some out. Here the sample spans about 65,000 clones, approximately 86% being singletons. This sample comprised blood, obtained after dendritic cell vaccination. Receptors were obtained from a human donor with glioblastoma. Each CDR3 is given with its conserved first and last residue. D genes are given only for firm matches. Clone size is stated in some rows and not others, as once, few, many or a class when expanded.

j_gene	d_gene	v_gene	abundance	CDR3aa	CDR3nt
TRBJ1-2	NA	TRBV27	few	CASSFRGARGYTF	TGTGCCAGCAGTTTTCGGGGGGCTCGTGGCTACACCTTC
TRBJ2-2	NA	TRBV7-9	NA	CASSLLAQANTGELFF	TGTGCCAGCAGCTTATTAGCGCAAGCGAACACCGGGGAGCTGTTTTTT
TRBJ1-5	NA	TRBV7-9	few	CASSLSGDNQPQHF	TGTGCCAGCAGTTTAAGCGGGGACAATCAGCCCCAGCATTTT
TRBJ1-2	NA	TRBV7-8	NA	CASSYSGIVDYGYTF	TGTGCCAGCAGCTACTCAGGGATCGTCGACTATGGCTACACCTTC
TRBJ2-3	TRBD2	TRBV10-2	NA	CASRGPGLANPSTDTQYF	TGCGCCAGCAGGGGTCCGGGACTAGCAAACCCTAGCACAGATACGCAGTATTTT
TRBJ2-7	NA	TRBV9	NA	CASSSGNRGEQYF	TGTGCCAGCAGCTCGGGGAACCGGGGCGAGCAGTACTTC
TRBJ1-3	NA	TRBV6-1	NA	CAAFVSSGNTIYF	TGTGCCGCGTTTGTGAGCTCTGGAAACACCATATATTTT
TRBJ1-2	TRBD1	TRBV29-1	few	CSARTGANYGYTF	TGCAGCGCCAGGACAGGGGCTAACTATGGCTACACCTTC
TRBJ2-7	NA	TRBV19	NA	CASSIVGRVQYQEQYF	TGTGCCAGTAGTATAGTCGGCAGGGTCCAATATCAGGAGCAGTACTTC
TRBJ1-6	NA	TRBV7-9	NA	CASSFDSSYNSPLHF	TGTGCCAGCAGCTTCGACAGCTCCTATAATTCACCCCTCCACTTT
TRBJ2-7	NA	TRBV12-5	NA	CASGLCGSPCEQYF	TGTGCTAGTGGTTTGTGCGGGTCCCCCTGCGAGCAGTACTTC
TRBJ1-6	NA	TRBV5-1	NA	CASSLSSRVVGSPLHF	TGCGCCAGCAGCTTATCGTCCAGGGTAGTGGGTTCCCCCCTCCACTTT
TRBJ2-3	TRBD2	TRBV11-2	NA	CASSLDLAGFTDTQYF	TGTGCCAGCAGCTTAGATCTAGCGGGGTTCACAGATACGCAGTATTTT
TRBJ1-1	NA	TRBV19	NA	CATKLDTEAFF	TGTGCCACGAAACTAGACACTGAAGCTTTCTTT